A selection of T cell receptor beta chains follows, all from one sample in a study of control samples from healthy donors and cancer patients. Profiled with immunoSEQ multiplex PCR; TCRdb holds only in-frame clones, not every one. This sample has approximately 69,000 clones; roughly nine tenths occur once, and the top ten carry less than 6.5%. Material for sequencing was PBMCs. The source is a man in his 60s with colorectal cancer. The CDR3 runs from the conserved cysteine through the conserved F or W. The D gene is left open where the match is weak. Size tells how often a clone was seen (once, few, many) or the class of an expanded clone, and some rows leave it out.

size: NA; V: TRBV5-1; D: NA; length: 14; J: TRBJ2-6; DNA: TGCGCCAGCAGCTTGGTCTCTGGGGCCAACGTCCTGACTTTC; CDR3: CASSLVSGANVLTF
size: NA; V: TRBV11-2; D: NA; length: 13; J: TRBJ2-3; DNA: TGTGCCAGCAGCTTAGGGTCAGACCGACCGCAGTATTTT; CDR3: CASSLGSDRPQYF
size: NA; V: TRBV27; D: NA; length: 13; J: TRBJ2-7; DNA: TGTGCCAGTAAGATGAGGGGGGACTACGAGCAGTACTTC; CDR3: CASKMRGDYEQYF
size: NA; V: TRBV4-1; D: NA; length: 13; J: TRBJ2-7; DNA: TGCGCCAGCAGCCCCCGGACTGTGGGCGAGCAGTACTTC; CDR3: CASSPRTVGEQYF
size: NA; V: TRBV3-1/TRBV3-2; D: NA; length: 14; J: TRBJ2-3; DNA: TGTGCCAGCAGCCTAGGGGGTCCCACAGATACGCAGTATTTT; CDR3: CASSLGGPTDTQYF
size: NA; V: TRBV7-9; D: NA; length: 15; J: TRBJ2-2; DNA: TGTGCCAGCAGCTTAACGGGGCGGGTCCCCGGGGAGCTGTTTTTT; CDR3: CASSLTGRVPGELFF
size: NA; V: TRBV13; D: NA; length: 14; J: TRBJ2-3; DNA: TGTGCCAGCCACACGGCCTCCCTGCCAGATACGCAGTATTTT; CDR3: CASHTASLPDTQYF
size: NA; V: TRBV7-9; D: NA; length: 14; J: TRBJ1-6; DNA: TGTGCCAGCAGCTCGGGAACTTATAATTCACCCCTCCACTTT; CDR3: CASSSGTYNSPLHF
size: NA; V: TRBV5-1; D: NA; length: 15; J: TRBJ2-6; DNA: TGCGCCAGCAGCTCCCGACAGGCTGGGGCCAACGTCCTGACTTTC; CDR3: CASSSRQAGANVLTF
size: NA; V: TRBV11-2; D: TRBD1; length: 14; J: TRBJ1-2; DNA: TGTGCCAGCAGCTTAGATCTGAACAGGGGAGGCTACACCTTC; CDR3: CASSLDLNRGGYTF
size: NA; V: TRBV19; D: NA; length: 15; J: TRBJ1-5; DNA: TGTGCCAGTAGTATAGGCGGCAGTACGCATCAGCCCCAGCATTTT; CDR3: CASSIGGSTHQPQHF
size: NA; V: TRBV5-1; D: NA; length: 12; J: TRBJ2-7; DNA: TGCGCCAGCACTTCACAGGGTAACGAGCAGTACTTC; CDR3: CASTSQGNEQYF
size: few; V: TRBV5-1; D: NA; length: 13; J: TRBJ1-2; DNA: TGCGCCAGCAGCTTGGGTACTAACTATGGCTACACCTTC; CDR3: CASSLGTNYGYTF
size: NA; V: TRBV2; D: NA; length: 13; J: TRBJ2-2; DNA: TGTGCCAGCAGTGGGTCTAGCGCCGGGGAGCTGTTTTTT; CDR3: CASSGSSAGELFF
size: NA; V: TRBV5-1; D: NA; length: 14; J: TRBJ1-2; DNA: TGCGCCAGCAGCTTGGACTCGACAGGACGCGGCTACACCTTC; CDR3: CASSLDSTGRGYTF
size: NA; V: TRBV2; D: NA; length: 14; J: TRBJ1-1; DNA: TGTGCCAGCAGCGTAGGGGGGTACGGCACTGAAGCTTTCTTT; CDR3: CASSVGGYGTEAFF
size: NA; V: TRBV28; D: NA; length: 14; J: TRBJ1-1; DNA: TGTGCCAGCAGTTTAGGGGGGAGGGCAAGTGAAGCTTTCTTT; CDR3: CASSLGGRASEAFF
size: NA; V: TRBV19; D: NA; length: 16; J: TRBJ2-3; DNA: TGTGCCAGTAGACCCGGGTGGGACCGAGGCGCAGATACGCAGTATTTT; CDR3: CASRPGWDRGADTQYF
size: NA; V: TRBV11-2; D: NA; length: 15; J: TRBJ2-2; DNA: TGTGCCAGCAGCCCCCGGACAACGAACACCGGGGAGCTGTTTTTT; CDR3: CASSPRTTNTGELFF
size: NA; V: TRBV27; D: NA; length: 13; J: TRBJ2-7; DNA: TGTGCCAGCAGTCGGCGAGGCTCTTACGAGCAGTACTTC; CDR3: CASSRRGSYEQYF
size: NA; V: TRBV7-9; D: NA; length: 13; J: TRBJ1-5; DNA: TGTGCCAGCAGCTTGGGGGGCGGTCAGCCCCAGCATTTT; CDR3: CASSLGGGQPQHF
size: NA; V: TRBV28; D: TRBD2; length: 16; J: TRBJ2-5; DNA: TGTGCCAGCAGTTTACCGGGACTAGCCCTGTGGGAGACCCAGTACTTC; CDR3: CASSLPGLALWETQYF
size: NA; V: TRBV24-1; D: NA; length: 15; J: TRBJ2-1; DNA: TGTGCCACCAGTGTAGCACAGGGTGGTTACAATGAGCAGTTCTTC; CDR3: CATSVAQGGYNEQFF
size: NA; V: TRBV29-1; D: TRBD2; length: 16; J: TRBJ2-1; DNA: TGCAGCGCCCCCGGTAGCGGGGGGGGGTCCTACAATGAGCAGTTCTTC; CDR3: CSAPGSGGGSYNEQFF
size: NA; V: TRBV7-8; D: TRBD1; length: 14; J: TRBJ2-2; DNA: TGTGCCAGTGACAGGGGCCGAAACACCGGGGAGCTGTTTTTT; CDR3: CASDRGRNTGELFF
size: NA; V: TRBV7-9; D: TRBD2; length: 17; J: TRBJ2-1; DNA: TGTGCCAGCAGCCCAGGGACTAGCGGGCGGGCTTATAATGAGCAGTTCTTC; CDR3: CASSPGTSGRAYNEQFF
size: NA; V: TRBV6-5; D: NA; length: 13; J: TRBJ1-4; DNA: TGTGCCAGCAGGAGACTCAAGGGGGAAAAACTGTTTTTT; CDR3: CASRRLKGEKLFF
size: NA; V: TRBV5-1; D: NA; length: 13; J: TRBJ1-1; DNA: TGCGCCAGCAGCTTGGACAGGAGCGCTGAAGCTTTCTTT; CDR3: CASSLDRSAEAFF
size: NA; V: TRBV7-9; D: TRBD2; length: 16; J: TRBJ2-6; DNA: TGTGCCAGCAGCCCCGGGGGGGCACCTGGGGCCAACGTCCTGACTTTC; CDR3: CASSPGGAPGANVLTF
size: NA; V: TRBV6-1; D: TRBD1; length: 15; J: TRBJ1-2; DNA: TGTGCCAGCAGTGAGGGGGACAGGGAAAACTATGGCTACACCTTC; CDR3: CASSEGDRENYGYTF
size: NA; V: TRBV10-3; D: NA; length: 11; J: TRBJ2-7; DNA: TGTGCCATCAGTGACAGTTACGAGCAGTACTTC; CDR3: CAISDSYEQYF
size: NA; V: TRBV30; D: NA; length: 13; J: TRBJ1-6; DNA: TGTGCCTGGAGGGGGGGAGGGGGTTCACCCCTCCACTTT; CDR3: CAWRGGGGSPLHF
size: once; V: TRBV5-1; D: NA; length: 16; J: TRBJ1-2; DNA: TGCGCCAGCAGCTTGGCCAAAACAGGCGAAATCTATGACTACACCTTC; CDR3: CASSLAKTGEIYDYTF
size: NA; V: TRBV7-2; D: NA; length: 13; J: TRBJ2-3; DNA: TGTGCCAGCAGCTTAGGGACAGCAGATACGCAGTATTTT; CDR3: CASSLGTADTQYF
size: NA; V: TRBV11-2; D: NA; length: 14; J: TRBJ2-7; DNA: TGTGCCAGCAGCTTAGGGTTCAGCTCCTACGAGCAGTACTTC; CDR3: CASSLGFSSYEQYF
size: NA; V: TRBV2; D: TRBD1; length: 14; J: TRBJ2-7; DNA: TGTGCCAGCGAAAGGGACAGGATCTCCTACGAGCAGTACTTC; CDR3: CASERDRISYEQYF
size: NA; V: TRBV7-9; D: NA; length: 12; J: TRBJ2-7; DNA: TGTGCCAGCAGCTTAGGGAGCTACGAGCAGTACTTC; CDR3: CASSLGSYEQYF
size: once; V: TRBV4-2; D: TRBD2; length: 16; J: TRBJ2-1; DNA: TGTGCCAGCAGCCAAGAGGGTCGCGGGGGGGCCAATGAGCAGTTCTTC; CDR3: CASSQEGRGGANEQFF
size: NA; V: TRBV29-1; D: NA; length: 14; J: TRBJ1-4; DNA: TGCAGCGCAAGCTACGACCTAGGGAGTGAAAAACTGTTTTTT; CDR3: CSASYDLGSEKLFF
size: NA; V: TRBV10-2; D: NA; length: 15; J: TRBJ1-2; DNA: TGCGCCAGCAGTGAAAACAGGGAAGAGGGGTATGGCTACACCTTC; CDR3: CASSENREEGYGYTF
size: NA; V: TRBV7-2; D: NA; length: 14; J: TRBJ1-4; DNA: TGTGCCAGCAGCTTAGGGCAGAATAATGAAAAACTGTTTTTT; CDR3: CASSLGQNNEKLFF
size: NA; V: TRBV9; D: TRBD2; length: 17; J: TRBJ2-3; DNA: TGTGCCAGCAGCGTTGCGGGACTAGCGGTGAACACAGATACGCAGTATTTT; CDR3: CASSVAGLAVNTDTQYF
size: NA; V: TRBV18; D: TRBD1; length: 15; J: TRBJ2-7; DNA: TGTGCCAGCTCACCTTCGACAGGGGATTACTACGAGCAGTACTTC; CDR3: CASSPSTGDYYEQYF
size: NA; V: TRBV5-6; D: NA; length: 15; J: TRBJ1-1; DNA: TGTGCCAGCAGTCCCCGCATGAGGGGCTCCACTGAAGCTTTCTTT; CDR3: CASSPRMRGSTEAFF
size: NA; V: TRBV20-1; D: NA; length: 11; J: TRBJ2-7; DNA: TGCAGTGCCCTGGGCTCCTACGAGCAGTACTTC; CDR3: CSALGSYEQYF
size: NA; V: TRBV18; D: TRBD1; length: 16; J: TRBJ2-1; DNA: TGTGCCAGCTCATCCTCCGGGACAGGGGGCTACAATGAGCAGTTCTTC; CDR3: CASSSSGTGGYNEQFF
size: once; V: TRBV30; D: NA; length: 15; J: TRBJ2-5; DNA: TGTGCCTGGAGTGTAGGCCGGCAGCCCCAAGAGACCCAGTACTTC; CDR3: CAWSVGRQPQETQYF
size: NA; V: TRBV15; D: TRBD1; length: 15; J: TRBJ1-2; DNA: TGTGCCACCAGCTCCTGGACAGGGGAACTAAGTGGCTACACCTTC; CDR3: CATSSWTGELSGYTF
size: NA; V: TRBV3-1/TRBV3-2; D: NA; length: 17; J: TRBJ1-2; DNA: TGTGCCAGCAGCCAGGAGGGGACCCGCCCGGCTGGGGGTGGCTACACCTTC; CDR3: CASSQEGTRPAGGGYTF
size: NA; V: TRBV5-4; D: NA; length: 14; J: TRBJ2-7; DNA: TGTGCCAGCAGCCCGTGGGGGATCCCCTACGAGCAGTACTTC; CDR3: CASSPWGIPYEQYF
size: NA; V: TRBV12-1; D: NA; length: 13; J: TRBJ2-1; DNA: TGTGCCAGCAGCCCTTATATGTACAATGAGCAGTTCTTC; CDR3: CASSPYMYNEQFF